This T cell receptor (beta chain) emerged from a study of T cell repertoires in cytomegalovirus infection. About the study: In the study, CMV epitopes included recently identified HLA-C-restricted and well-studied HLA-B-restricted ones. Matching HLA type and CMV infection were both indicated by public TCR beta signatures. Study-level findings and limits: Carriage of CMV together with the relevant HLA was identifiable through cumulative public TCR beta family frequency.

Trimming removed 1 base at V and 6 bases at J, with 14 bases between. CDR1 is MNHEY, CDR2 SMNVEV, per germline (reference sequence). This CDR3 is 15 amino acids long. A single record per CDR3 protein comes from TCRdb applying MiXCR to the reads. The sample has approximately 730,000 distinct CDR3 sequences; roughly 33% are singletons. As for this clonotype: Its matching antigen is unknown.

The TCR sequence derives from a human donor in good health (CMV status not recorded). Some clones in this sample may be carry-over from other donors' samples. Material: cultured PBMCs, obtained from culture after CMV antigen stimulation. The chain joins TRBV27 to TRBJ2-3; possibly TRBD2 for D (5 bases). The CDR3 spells CASSLLPGIADTQYF. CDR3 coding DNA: TGTGCCAGCAGTTTATTGCCGGGAATTGCGGATACGCAGTATTTT.